A few counts support the clone carrying this T cell receptor beta chain. The data derive from a study of spatial heterogeneity in lung cancer. Using its own MiXCR run on the 5' RACE reads, TCRdb lists one record per CDR3 protein. The data show more than 30,000 distinct CDR3 sequences, with about 5.8% seen just once and approximately 10% held by the top ten. The germline V gene has CDR1 SGHVS and CDR2 FQNEAQ. Between the trimmed V and J ends, which lost 4 bases and 7 bases, there was a span of 15 bases. The CDR3 extends over 14 amino acids. The time point here: sample taken at primary tumor resection. TCRs were sequenced from unsorted whole RNA of tumor, nontumor lung or PBMC.

Sequencing used PBMCs, obtained at surgery. This chain uses TRBV7-8 with TRBJ2-3; D not certain. The clonotype originates from a male donor with early-stage non-small cell lung cancer. The CDR3 region has the DNA TGTGCCAGCAGCTCTTTTTCGCTTTCGAATACGCAGTATTTT. It codes for CASSSFSLSNTQYF.